The rows below give T cell receptor beta chains drawn from one sample of a study of human T cells and chemical hapten exposure. Using its own MiXCR run on the RACE reads, TCRdb lists one record per CDR3 protein. The table lists around 80,000 distinct CDR3 sequences, 6.6% of them singletons. The specimen comprised whole blood, sampled in connection with sensitization to the hapten diphenylcyclopropenone (DPC). The receptors stem from a woman aged 25 to 39 with alopecia areata. Some clones in this sample may be carry-over from other donors' samples. Both conserved end residues are part of each CDR3. A D gene is named only where the DNA matches it firmly. A row's size may be missing; if present it is once, few, many or a size class.

many,TRBV3-1,TRBJ1-1,.,TGTGCCAGCAGCCAAGTAGGGACCGCTGAAGCTTTCTTT,CASSQVGTAEAFF
.,TRBV29-1,TRBJ1-2,.,TGCAGCGGAGAGACTAACTATGGCTACACCTTC,CSGETNYGYTF
few,TRBV19,TRBJ1-5,.,TGTGCCAGTAGTATCGGCAGATCCTATAGCAATCAGCCCCAGCATTTT,CASSIGRSYSNQPQHF
few,TRBV6-5,TRBJ1-6,.,TGTGCCAGCAGAAGGGCGGGGGCGAGCTCCTATAATTCACCCCTCCACTTT,CASRRAGASSYNSPLHF
many,TRBV20-1,TRBJ2-3,TRBD2,TGCAGTGCTAGACTAGCGGGGGGGAGAGATACGCAGTATTTT,CSARLAGGRDTQYF
many,TRBV7-9,TRBJ2-5,.,TGTGCCAGCAGCCTAAGCCCCGAGACCCAGTACTTC,CASSLSPETQYF
many,TRBV12-3/TRBV12-4,TRBJ2-5,TRBD1,TGTGCCAGCAGCTCCGGGACAGGGGGCGCGGAGACCCAGTACTTC,CASSSGTGGAETQYF
few,TRBV20-1,TRBJ1-4,.,TGCAGTGCTAGAGAGGGGGCTAATGAAAAACTGTTTTTT,CSAREGANEKLFF
few,TRBV5-4,TRBJ2-7,.,TGTGCCAGCAGCATAGACAGCACCTACGAGCAGTACTTC,CASSIDSTYEQYF
many,TRBV7-9,TRBJ1-1,.,TGTGCCAGCAGCTTAGAAGGGGGATTAGGTGAAGCTTTCTTT,CASSLEGGLGEAFF